This passage covers 21 T cell receptor beta chains from one sample sequenced in a study of Graves' ophthalmopathy and Graves' hyperthyroidism. Beta-chain TCR CDR3 regions were amplified from RNA transcripts. HTBI primers served in a first-round RT-PCR, which a second-round multiplex PCR followed. In TCRdb, the multiplex PCR reads were re-called with MiXCR into one record per CDR3 protein. The sample shows 660,000 or so distinct CDR3 sequences, about two fifths of them seen only once. The sequenced sample consisted of peripheral blood. The receptor set was obtained from an adult man with Graves' ophthalmopathy.

This clonotype appeared a few times. The chain carries TRBV27 and TRBJ2-7; the match to TRBD2 covers 9 bases. The CDR3 contains 13 residues. Trimming removed 5 bases from V and 7 bases from J; junction bases left unmatched: 6. Per the germline V gene, CDR1 is MNHEY and CDR2 is SMNVEV (reference sequence). In DNA, the CDR3 is TGTGCCAGCAGTAGGGTAGCGGGGGAAGAGCAGTACTTC. Its translation: CASSRVAGEEQYF.

This clonotype occurred many times. This chain connects TRBV5-1 to TRBJ2-6, with D uncertain. The CDR3 spans 18 residues. Germline V gives CDR1 SGHRS, CDR2 YFSETQ. V was clipped by 1 base and J by 0 bases, with 14 bases between them. The CDR3: CASSLRQVTSSGANVLTF. The CDR3, as DNA: TGCGCCAGCAGCTTGCGGCAGGTGACCAGCTCTGGGGCCAACGTCCTGACTTTC.

This clonotype was counted at least ten times. The chain couples TRBV5-8 to TRBJ1-5, with a possible D match to TRBD1 (5 bases). The CDR3 is made up of 14 amino acids. Germline V gene data show CDR1 as SGHTS and CDR2 as YDEGEE. Trimming took 5 bases from V and 1 from J, leaving 10 bases between them. Written as DNA, the CDR3 is TGTGCCAGCAGTGAGGAGGGGAGCAATCAGCCCCAGCATTTT. Translating gives CASSEEGSNQPQHF.

The genes are TRBV20-1 and TRBJ2-5; 8 nucleotides agree with TRBD2. Losses at the gene ends were 2 bases for V and 0 bases for J; bases not matched to a gene: 2. Germline lookup yields CDR1 DFQATT and CDR2 SNEGSKA (reference sequence). The CDR3 consists of 14 residues. The CDR3 loop reads CSARPSGYQETQYF. Written as DNA, the CDR3 is TGCAGTGCTAGACCTAGCGGGTACCAAGAGACCCAGTACTTC.

This clonotype was counted between two and nine times. V gene TRBV24-1 combines with J gene TRBJ2-7; D perhaps matches TRBD2 (5 bases). The DNA end favors TRBJ2-1, so the J call may be wrong. The CDR3 is made up of 12 amino acids. Germline V gene lookup returns CDR1 KGHDR and CDR2 SFDVKD. The CDR3 loop reads CATSDPGVEQFF. The CDR3 bases are TGTGCCACCAGTGATCCCGGGGTTGAGCAGTTCTTC.

The CDR3 loop reads CASSLSGYAYEQYF. The CDR3 nucleotides are TGTGCCAGCAGTCTTAGCGGGTACGCCTACGAGCAGTACTTC. The rearrangement joins TRBV7-2 to TRBJ2-7; 7 bases are shared with TRBD2. From germline, CDR1 is SGHTA and CDR2 FQGNSA. The trim removed 6 bases at V and 2 bases at J, leaving 7 bases unmatched. The CDR3 covers 14 residues. The full variable domain, completed using reference TRBV7-2 and TRBJ2-7, is GAGVSQSPSNKVTEKGKDVELRCDPISGHTALYWYRQSLGQGLEFLIYFQGNSAPDKSGLPSDRFSAERTGGSVSTLTIQRTQQEDSAVYLCASSLSGYAYEQYFGPGTRLTVT.

The chain recombines TRBV2 with TRBJ2-5; D could derive from TRBD1 or TRBD2 (5 bases each). This CDR3 region has 19 residues. Germline V gene lookup returns CDR1 SNHLY and CDR2 FYNNEI. Trimming took off 10 bases at V and 0 bases at J, with 30 bases between the two ends. CDR3 sequence reads: CAIPIGVGADHLYQETQYF. The CDR3 DNA reads TGTGCCATCCCTATAGGAGTCGGGGCAGATCATTTGTACCAAGAGACCCAGTACTTC.

This clonotype was observed at least ten times. The chain's CDR3 is CASSSGTGRSGANVLTF. Here the CDR3 DNA reads TGTGCCAGCAGTTCCGGGACTGGACGCTCTGGGGCCAACGTCCTGACTTTC. This chain links TRBV5-6 with TRBJ2-6; the D gene is possibly TRBD2 (6 bases). The germline gives CDR1 SGHDT, CDR2 YYEEEE. Trimming removed 5 bases at V and 0 bases at J, with 15 bases between. This CDR3 spans 17 amino acids.

There are a few counts of this clonotype. Since a much larger clone is just one base distant, this may be a read error. The chain joins TRBV24-1 to TRBJ2-7, with TRBD2 identical over 7 bases. CDR1 and CDR2 from the germline V gene are KGHDR and SFDVKD. This CDR3 is 13 amino acids long. J lost 7 bases, V lost 3 bases, and 5 bases had no gene match. The CDR3 DNA follows: TGTGCCACCAGTGATCCGGGGGGACGTGAGCAGTACTTC. Protein product: CATSDPGGREQYF.

This clonotype turned up a few times. This chain joins TRBV19 and TRBJ1-4; 10 bases fit TRBD1. This CDR3 region has 14 residues. Germline V gene sequence: CDR1 LNHDA, CDR2 SQIVND (reference sequence). Trimming took 4 bases from V and 8 from J; bases not matched to a gene: 4. The CDR3 DNA is TGTGCCAGTAGTACACGGGACAGGGGCGAAAAACTGTTTTTT. Translating gives CASSTRDRGEKLFF.

This rearrangement joins TRBV29-1 to TRBJ1-4, with a weak D call TRBD1 (5 bases). Germline V CDR1 and CDR2: SQVTM, ANQGSEA. V lost 8 bases and J 7 bases, leaving 14 bases between the germline ends. The CDR3 runs 12 residues. In DNA form, the CDR3 reads TGCAGCTCCGGGACCGAGGGTGAAAAACTGTTTTTT. This gives the protein CSSGTEGEKLFF.

This clonotype was counted at least ten times. V usage is TRBV19 and J usage is TRBJ1-2; the D is unclear. The CDR3 is made up of 16 amino acids. V shed 6 bases and J shed 0 bases, with 17 bases lying between them. Germline V gene data show CDR1 as LNHDA and CDR2 as SQIVND (reference sequence). CDR3 coding DNA: TGTGCCAGTAGCCTCCTGGTGGCGGGTTCTAACTATGGCTACACCTTC. It translates to CASSLLVAGSNYGYTF.

The chain uses TRBV3-1 and TRBJ2-5; the match to TRBD2 covers 7 bases. V lost 0 bases and J lost 3; bases outside the gene matches: 7. CDR1 LGHDT and CDR2 YNNKEL come from the germline V gene (reference sequence). The CDR3 runs 16 residues. The CDR3 protein is CASSQEGLTIEETQYF. The CDR3 region has the DNA TGTGCCAGCAGCCAAGAGGGACTAACCATAGAAGAGACCCAGTACTTC.

The table lists this clonotype with many counts. The chain carries TRBV7-8 and TRBJ1-4; D remains unclear. This CDR3 comprises 15 residues. CDR1 is SGHVS and CDR2 is FQNEAQ in the germline V gene. The V and J ends lost 5 bases and 0 bases respectively, with 10 bases between them. The CDR3 DNA is TGTGCCAGCAGCCATGACGATGCAACTAATGAAAAACTGTTTTTT. Its translation is CASSHDDATNEKLFF.

Concerning this clonotype itself: The junction does not match germline at one end; this may be a read error. V and J are TRBV10-2 and TRBJ1-3; 8 bases line up with TRBD1. Germline-derived CDR1 and CDR2 are WSHSY and SAAADI. CDR3 length: 13 residues. CDR3 in DNA: TGCGCCCGCTTTCAGGGGGCTGGGAACACCATATATTTT. It translates to CARFQGAGNTIYF.

The table lists this clonotype with many counts. The chain carries TRBV11-2 and TRBJ1-2; no firm D call. Germline V gene sequence: CDR1 SGHAT, CDR2 FQNNGV. Trimming removed 4 bases at V and 2 bases at J, with 5 bases between. The CDR3 consists of 12 residues. In nucleotides, the CDR3 is TGTGCCAGCAGCTCGGACAACTATGGCTACACCTTC. Protein: CASSSDNYGYTF.

The V and J genes are TRBV19 and TRBJ1-5; D gene unclear. The V gene lost 7 bases and the J gene lost 3 bases, with 19 bases spanning the gap. The CDR3 runs to 16 residues. Germline V gives CDR1 LNHDA, CDR2 SQIVND (reference sequence). CDR3 in DNA: TGTGCCAGTACATCCGGGAGGAACTACAACAATCAGCCCCAGCATTTT. Its translation is CASTSGRNYNNQPQHF.

The chain carries TRBV29-1 and TRBJ1-1; 7 bases map to TRBD1. The CDR3 extends over 12 amino acids. Germline CDR1 is SQVTM and CDR2 is ANQGSEA. Unmatched junction bases numbered 7, after V lost 8 bases and J lost 4 bases. The CDR3 nucleotides read TGCAGCTTAGGGGGCAGGGTCACTGAAGCTTTCTTT. Its translation: CSLGGRVTEAFF. The whole variable domain, filled in from reference TRBV29-1 and TRBJ1-1, reads SAVISQKPSRDICQRGTSLTIQCQVDSQVTMMFWYRQQPGQSLTLIATANQGSEATYESGFVIDKFPISRPNLTFSTLTVSNMSPEDSSIYLCSLGGRVTEAFFGQGTRLTVV.

This clonotype was counted between two and nine times. The chain uses TRBV6-5 and TRBJ1-2; 7 bases fit TRBD1. The V and J ends lost 0 bases and 7 bases, in that order; junction bases with no gene match: 2. Germline CDR1 MNHEY, CDR2 SVGAGI. The CDR3 contains 13 residues. The CDR3 loop reads CASSYSQGFGYTF. As DNA, the CDR3 is TGTGCCAGCAGTTACTCACAGGGGTTTGGCTACACCTTC.

The chain is built from TRBV5-8 and TRBJ1-2, with 7 bases lining up with TRBD1. After removal of 2 bases from V and 3 bases from J, the junction contained 10 bases not matched to a gene. Germline CDR1 reads SGHTS; CDR2 reads YDEGEE. The CDR3 is 16 amino acids. CDR3 loop: CASSFLTRGSYYGYTF. DNA of the CDR3: TGTGCCAGCAGCTTCTTAACCAGGGGGTCTTACTATGGCTACACCTTC.

J is TRBJ1-5 and V is TRBV29-1; no clear D. CDR1 and CDR2 from the germline V gene are SQVTM and ANQGSEA. Trimming shortened V by 6 bases and J by 3 bases, and 12 bases separated the two germline ends. This CDR3 spans 13 amino acids. The CDR3 region has the DNA TGCAGCGTCGCCAGGCTGAACAATCAGCCCCAGCATTTT. Translation: CSVARLNNQPQHF. Drawing the rest from reference TRBV29-1 and TRBJ1-5, the complete variable domain is SAVISQKPSRDICQRGTSLTIQCQVDSQVTMMFWYRQQPGQSLTLIATANQGSEATYESGFVIDKFPISRPNLTFSTLTVSNMSPEDSSIYLCSVARLNNQPQHFGDGTRLSIL.